What follows are 15 T cell receptor beta chains derived from one specimen sequenced in a study of cytomegalovirus exposure and HLA in healthy donors. Amplification used 60 Vbeta primers and 13 Jbeta primers. Sequencing was performed with immunoSEQ multiplex PCR; in TCRdb, only in-frame clones are kept and a portion is missing. Seen here are about 150,000 clones, under 90% observed once, and the top ten hold more than 5.5%. The sequencing input was PBMCs. These receptor sequences come from a man aged 25-40 years in good health and CMV-seropositive.

This sequence joins TRBV15 and TRBJ2-7; 7 bases map to TRBD2. Germline V gene lookup returns CDR1 LNHNV and CDR2 YYDKDF (reference sequence). This CDR3 comprises 16 residues. Losses at the gene ends were 1 base for V and 0 bases for J; bases not matched to a gene: 6. CDR3 residues: CATSRGGGSSSYEQYF. The CDR3 DNA sequence: TGTGCCACCAGCAGAGGGGGAGGGAGTAGCTCCTACGAGCAGTACTTC.

The chain combines TRBV4-1 with TRBJ1-5; unclear D gene. Trimming stripped 0 bases from V and 7 bases from J, with 16 bases between. The length of the CDR3 is 16 residues. CDR1 is MGHRA, CDR2 YSYEKL, per germline. The CDR3 protein is CASSQDLGRIGQPQHF. The CDR3 bases are TGCGCCAGCAGCCAAGATCTGGGGAGGATAGGACAGCCCCAGCATTTT.

This clone was seen once. J is TRBJ2-5 and V is TRBV6-1; TRBD2 matches at 11 bases. CDR3 length: 17 residues. From germline, CDR1 is MNHNS and CDR2 SASEGT. V lost 3 bases and J lost 5; bases outside the gene matches: 11. The CDR3 here is CASSDSGRALFGETQYF. As DNA, the CDR3 is TGTGCCAGCAGTGATAGCGGGAGGGCCTTATTCGGGGAGACCCAGTACTTC.

This clone was detected once. V and J are TRBV19 and TRBJ2-3; D is perhaps TRBD1 (5 bases). CDR3 length: 15 amino acids. From germline, CDR1 is LNHDA and CDR2 SQIVND (reference sequence). Trimming removed 3 bases at V and 3 bases at J, with 13 bases between. The CDR3 loop is CASSIGQGKTDTQYF. In DNA form, the CDR3 reads TGTGCCAGTAGTATCGGGCAGGGCAAGACAGATACGCAGTATTTT.

This clone was found a few times. The chain employs TRBV7-9 and TRBJ2-1, with 8 bases matching TRBD1. The CDR3 is 15 residues long. The V gene end was trimmed by 5 bases and the J gene end by 4 bases; junction bases not matched to a gene: 7. CDR1 and CDR2 from the germline V gene are SEHNR and FQNEAQ (reference sequence). The CDR3 nucleotides read TGTGCCAGCAGCACCCGGGACAGGCCTTACAATGAGCAGTTCTTC. It specifies CASSTRDRPYNEQFF.

J is TRBJ2-3 and V is TRBV7-9; 11 bases are a match to TRBD2. V lost 7 bases, J lost 0 bases, and 12 bases stayed unmatched. Looked up from germline, CDR1 is SEHNR and CDR2 is FQNEAQ (reference sequence). The CDR3 is 18 amino acids. The CDR3 region has the DNA TGTGCCAGCACCAACCCGGGACTAGCGGAAACTAGCACAGATACGCAGTATTTT. This encodes CASTNPGLAETSTDTQYF.

The chain links TRBV5-4 to TRBJ2-3; TRBD2 agrees at 9 bases. Per germline, CDR1 SGHNT and CDR2 YYREEE (reference sequence). The junction had 8 bases not matched to a gene; V was cut back by 0 bases and J by 0 bases. The CDR3 is 18 residues long. DNA for the CDR3: TGTGCCAGCAGCTTGGCCGTAATAGCGGGGGTTAGCACAGATACGCAGTATTTT. The encoded protein is CASSLAVIAGVSTDTQYF.

V is TRBV18 and J is TRBJ2-7, with D possibly being TRBD2 (5 bases). Germline V gene data show CDR1 as KGHSH and CDR2 as LQKENI. V dropped 0 bases and J dropped 4 bases, with 25 bases sitting between them. This CDR3 contains 19 residues. The CDR3 DNA follows: TGTGCCAGCTCACCACCGGTTGCAGAGCCTTGGACTCCACTATACGAGCAGTACTTC. As protein: CASSPPVAEPWTPLYEQYF.

The chain employs TRBV12-2 and TRBJ1-1; whether TRBD1, the table's D call, matches the DNA was not checked. TRBV12-2 is listed as a pseudogene. This CDR3 is built from 13 residues. This CDR3 reads CASRFRGGTEAFF. CDR3 in DNA: TGTGCAAGTCGCTTTAGAGGGGGAACTGAAGCTTTCTTT.

J is TRBJ1-2 and V is TRBV5-1, with 9 nucleotides matching TRBD1. CDR1 SGHRS and CDR2 YFSETQ come from the germline V gene. The CDR3 consists of 14 residues. V gave up 3 bases and J gave up 3 bases; unmatched junction bases: 3. In nucleotides, the CDR3 is TGCGCCAGCAGCTCGACAGGGGGGGACTATGGCTACACCTTC. Amino acid sequence: CASSSTGGDYGYTF.

This chain connects TRBV11-3 to TRBJ1-1, with D maybe TRBD1 (6 bases). V was trimmed by 5 bases and J by 0 bases, leaving 19 bases between them. Germline V CDR1 and CDR2: SGHNT, YENEEA. This CDR3 has 17 amino acids. The CDR3: CASSGRGGAPMNTEAFF. The CDR3 nucleotides are TGTGCCAGCAGCGGCCGGGGGGGGGCACCCATGAACACTGAAGCTTTCTTT.

The J gene is TRBJ2-1, the V gene TRBV25-1; 10 bases fit TRBD2. CDR3 length: 16 residues. Germline CDR1 reads MGHDK; CDR2 reads SYGVNS. The ends lost 3 bases at V and 4 bases at J; junction bases unmatched: 6. For the CDR3, the DNA is TGTGCCAGCAGTGACCTTAGCGGGGGGCGGTACAATGAGCAGTTCTTC. It encodes CASSDLSGGRYNEQFF.

The V gene is TRBV10-3, the J gene TRBJ2-5, with D hard to call. The CDR3 spans 12 residues. V lost 0 bases to trimming and J lost 8 bases, with 7 bases between them. Germline loops: CDR1 ENHRY, CDR2 SYGVKD. The CDR3 DNA reads TGTGCCATCAGTGAGTCGATCAGTACCCAGTACTTC. Translated: CAISESISTQYF.

This clone came up a few times. The junction departs from the called germline gene at one end, perhaps through a read error. The chain carries TRBV7-9 and TRBJ2-1, with TRBD2 identical over 9 bases. CDR1 and CDR2 from the germline V gene are SEHNR and FQNEAQ (reference sequence). This CDR3 has 17 amino acids. The CDR3 is CASSQDGGGAAYNEQFF. The CDR3 nucleotides are TGCGCCAGCAGCCAAGATGGCGGGGGGGCAGCCTACAATGAGCAGTTCTTC.

CDR3 region: CASSVELFMGPSSAGDTQYF. In DNA form, the CDR3 reads TGTGCCAGCAGCGTAGAGCTGTTCATGGGCCCATCTAGTGCGGGAGATACGCAGTATTTT. The genes are TRBV9 and TRBJ2-3, with a possible D match to TRBD2 (5 bases). The CDR3 is made up of 20 amino acids. V lost 0 bases to trimming and J lost 5 bases, with 28 bases between them. CDR1 and CDR2 (germline): SGDLS, YYNGEE.